This T cell receptor beta chain was captured in a study of control samples from healthy donors and cancer patients. With 3 bases clipped from V and 5 bases from J, the junction kept 1 base outside the gene matches. Germline V gene sequence: CDR1 LNHNV, CDR2 YYDKDF (reference sequence). The CDR3 extends over 14 amino acids. Here immunoSEQ multiplex PCR was the method, and the copy in TCRdb shows in-frame clones only, minus some. The top ten clones hold 13% of a sample with about 110,000 clones, approximately 83% of them seen once. The chain has TRBV15 and TRBJ1-4; 9 bases align to TRBD1. This receptor was identified in a woman between 50 and 59 years old in good health. Sequencing used blood. The CDR3 protein is CATSRDRGNEKLFF. The CDR3 DNA follows: TGTGCCACCAGCAGGGACAGGGGAAATGAAAAACTGTTTTTT.